A single sample gave rise to the 4 T cell receptor beta chains below, sequenced in a study of fetal regulatory T cell absence and autoimmunity. Using immunoSEQ multiplex PCR, the repertoire was profiled, and TCRdb retains in-frame clones only, with some absent. The data contain 95,000 to 100,000 clones, about two thirds of them singletons. The source material was pancreas tissue. These receptors came from a male donor with IPEX syndrome.

In this sample, this clone turned up once. The rearrangement joins TRBV6-5 to TRBJ2-7; 8 bases match TRBD1. V was pared by 4 bases and J by 3 bases, with 8 bases of the junction left unmatched. Germline V lookup: CDR1 MNHEY, CDR2 SVGAGI. The CDR3 extends over 15 amino acids. The CDR3 protein is CASSSPRTGFYEQYF. The CDR3 DNA follows: TGTGCCAGCAGTTCCCCGCGGACAGGGTTCTACGAGCAGTACTTC.

This chain joins TRBV7-2 and TRBJ2-1; 10 bases map to TRBD1. J was trimmed by 0 bases and V by 5 bases; bases with no gene match: 7. The CDR3 totals 17 residues. Germline CDR1 reads SGHTA; CDR2 reads FQGNSA. The DNA for the CDR3 is TGTGCCAGCAGCGCCGGGACAGGGGCCCTCTCCTACAATGAGCAGTTCTTC. Amino acid sequence: CASSAGTGALSYNEQFF.

V usage is TRBV6-6 and J usage is TRBJ2-4; D unclear. V shed 2 bases and J shed 3 bases, with 8 bases lying between them. Germline V gene sequence: CDR1 MNHNY, CDR2 SVGAGI (reference sequence). The length of the CDR3 is 14 residues. The CDR3 DNA sequence: TGTGCCAGCAGTTACGAAGGAGACAAAAACATTCAGTACTTC. Translating it yields CASSYEGDKNIQYF.

The rearrangement links TRBV9 to TRBJ1-1, with no clear D. The CDR3 is made up of 13 amino acids. CDR1 and CDR2 from the germline V gene are SGDLS and YYNGEE. V lost 6 bases and J 2 bases, leaving 11 bases between the germline ends. CDR3 nucleotide sequence: TGTGCCAGCACCCTTGGGTACAACACTGAAGCTTTCTTT. The encoded protein is CASTLGYNTEAFF.